The 8 T cell receptor beta chains below were found in one sample sequenced in a study of cytomegalovirus exposure and HLA in healthy donors (dated by TCRdb to about 2017). Receptors were amplified or captured by the immunoSEQ multiplex PCR assay. For the multiplex PCR, a mixture combining 60 forward primers for TCR Vbeta segments and 13 reverse primers for TCR Jbeta segments was used. TCRdb limited this immuneACCESS table to in-frame rearrangements with V and J called. A share of clones is missing; checked studies link under half to unresolved V genes, and the rest is unexplained. The sample table records approximately 190,000 clones; approximately 70% of these occur just once. The ten most abundant clones make up less than 3% of the sample. Material for sequencing was PBMCs. These receptors were obtained from a man between 35 and 55 years old in good health and CMV-seropositive.

This sequence joins TRBV11-1 and TRBJ2-5; unclear D gene. Trimming shortened V by 0 bases and J by 0 bases, and 5 bases separated the two germline ends. Germline values: CDR1 SGHAT, CDR2 FQDESV (reference sequence). The CDR3 length is 14 residues. CDR3 protein: CASSLATYQETQYF. For the CDR3, the DNA is TGTGCCAGCAGCTTAGCGACATACCAAGAGACCCAGTACTTC.

The V gene is TRBV5-1, the J gene TRBJ2-1; 8 bases map to TRBD2. With V trimmed by 3 bases and J by 2 bases, 10 bases remained unmatched. Germline lookup yields CDR1 SGHRS and CDR2 YFSETQ. The CDR3 runs 17 residues. Here the CDR3 DNA reads TGCGCCAGCAGCTCCCACTTTGACGGGGGGGCCTACAATGAGCAGTTCTTC. This gives the protein CASSSHFDGGAYNEQFF.

The chain has TRBV5-6 and TRBJ2-7; the D gene is possibly TRBD1 (7 bases). Between the trimmed V and J ends, which lost 0 bases and 7 bases, there was a span of 14 bases. The CDR3 is 14 residues long. Germline values: CDR1 SGHDT, CDR2 YYEEEE. CDR3 DNA sequence: TGTGCCAGCAGCTTGGTAAAGGGGGCGGGAGAGCAGTACTTC. The encoded protein is CASSLVKGAGEQYF.

V is TRBV28 and J is TRBJ1-5, with 7 positions matching TRBD1. The CDR3 loop spans 16 amino acids. V shed 5 bases and J 3 bases; nucleotides not matched to a gene: 10. The germline V gene encodes CDR1 MDHEN and CDR2 SYDVKM. In nucleotides, the CDR3 is TGTGCCAGCAGTCCTTGGGCCGGGACAGACAATCAGCCCCAGCATTTT. The encoded protein is CASSPWAGTDNQPQHF.

This chain joins TRBV7-6 and TRBJ1-1, with a possible D match to TRBD1 (5 bases). Germline V lookup: CDR1 SGHVS, CDR2 FNYEAQ. The CDR3 is 14 residues long. V lost 3 bases and J 4 bases, leaving 12 bases between the germline ends. The DNA for the CDR3 is TGTGCCAGCAGCTTTCGCAGGGTCGGCACTGAAGCTTTCTTT. It codes for CASSFRRVGTEAFF.

This clone came up a few times. This chain connects TRBV7-2 to TRBJ2-5; TRBD2 matches at 9 bases. V trimming: 0 bases; J trimming: 4 bases; junction bases outside the gene matches: 9. Germline CDR1 reads SGHTA; CDR2 reads FQGNSA. The CDR3 has 17 residues. DNA of the CDR3: TGTGCCAGCAGCTTAGCTGCGGGGGGGCGGGTAAGAGAGACCCAGTACTTC. Protein sequence: CASSLAAGGRVRETQYF. Complete variable domain (other parts from reference TRBV7-2 and TRBJ2-5): GAGVSQSPSNKVTEKGKDVELRCDPISGHTALYWYRQSLGQGLEFLIYFQGNSAPDKSGLPSDRFSAERTGGSVSTLTIQRTQQEDSAVYLCASSLAAGGRVRETQYFGPGTRLLVL.

The J gene is TRBJ2-2, the V gene TRBV19; a possible D gene is TRBD2 (6 bases). Germline assignment: CDR1 LNHDA and CDR2 SQIVND (reference sequence). There are 14 residues in the CDR3. V gave up 1 base and J gave up 7 bases, with 10 bases separating them. The CDR3 nucleotides are TGTGCCAGTAGTATAGGGTGGAGGGACGGGGAGCTGTTTTTT. It translates to CASSIGWRDGELFF.

The V and J genes are TRBV5-6 and TRBJ1-5; D is undetermined. Germline lookup yields CDR1 SGHDT and CDR2 YYEEEE. Between the trimmed V and J ends, which lost 3 bases and 3 bases, there was a span of 16 bases. The CDR3 covers 16 residues. The CDR3 reads CASSWMLAGYNQPQHF. The CDR3 DNA sequence: TGTGCCAGCAGCTGGATGCTGGCAGGTTACAATCAGCCCCAGCATTTT.